This entry lists 7 T cell receptor beta chains sequenced from one sample in a study of cytomegalovirus exposure and HLA in healthy donors. This table comes from immunoSEQ multiplex PCR, and its TCRdb copy is limited to in-frame clones, with some not included. Found here are some 130,000 clones, roughly 88% of them singletons; the top ten hold about 6.3%. Sequencing was performed on PBMCs. These receptors all stem from a woman aged 18 to 35 in good health and CMV-seropositive.

The chain uses TRBV29-1 and TRBJ2-2, with TRBD1 matching 8 bases. This CDR3 spans 13 amino acids. With V trimmed by 4 bases and J by 5 bases, 3 bases remained unmatched. Per germline, CDR1 SQVTM and CDR2 ANQGSEA. For the CDR3, the DNA is TGCAGCGTTGGACAGGGGATAACCGGGGAGCTGTTTTTT. Amino acids: CSVGQGITGELFF.

The chain employs TRBV5-4 and TRBJ1-2, with D unresolved. This CDR3 contains 13 residues. Germline V gene data show CDR1 as SGHNT and CDR2 as YYREEE (reference sequence). V was trimmed by 0 bases and J by 3 bases, leaving 6 bases between them. The CDR3 coding sequence is TGTGCCAGCAGCTTGGACAGTTACTATGGCTACACCTTC. As protein: CASSLDSYYGYTF.

The chain combines TRBV18 with TRBJ1-4; tentative D call: TRBD1 (5 bases). Looked up from germline, CDR1 is KGHSH and CDR2 is LQKENI. The CDR3 is 15 residues long. The V gene lost 3 bases and the J gene lost 0 bases, with 8 bases spanning the gap. The CDR3 bases are TGTGCCAGCTCACCGCGACAGACAACTAATGAAAAACTGTTTTTT. The encoded protein is CASSPRQTTNEKLFF.

The chain joins TRBV5-6 to TRBJ2-2; no firm D call. V lost 4 bases to trimming and J lost 6 bases, with 13 bases between them. This CDR3 is 14 amino acids long. The germline gives CDR1 SGHDT, CDR2 YYEEEE. CDR3: CASSEGGGAGELFF. The CDR3 DNA is TGTGCCAGCAGCGAAGGCGGCGGTGCCGGGGAGCTGTTTTTT.

The rearrangement links TRBV11-1 to TRBJ2-3; D uncertain. V dropped 5 bases and J dropped 2 bases, with 11 bases sitting between them. This CDR3 is 14 amino acids long. CDR1 is SGHAT, CDR2 FQDESV, per germline (reference sequence). The CDR3 sequence is CASSRSQDTDTQYF. DNA for the CDR3: TGTGCCAGCAGCAGATCCCAGGACACAGATACGCAGTATTTT.

The chain couples TRBV27 to TRBJ2-7, with 8 bases lining up with TRBD1. The J segment lost 5 bases and the V segment lost 6 bases, leaving 12 bases of the junction unmatched. The V gene's germline CDR1 is MNHEY and CDR2 SMNVEV (reference sequence). This CDR3 is built from 15 residues. This CDR3 reads CASSQTAGGLNEQYF. The CDR3 nucleotides read TGTGCCAGCAGCCAGACGGCAGGGGGCTTAAACGAGCAGTACTTC.

This chain uses TRBV13 with TRBJ2-1, with 13 nucleotides matching TRBD2. Trimming cost V 5 bases and J 12 bases; bases outside gene matches: 25. The germline V gene has CDR1 PRHDT and CDR2 FYEKMQ (reference sequence). The CDR3 length is 20 residues. The DNA of the CDR3 is TGTGCCAGCAGCGCCGAGCCGGGACAGAGCCGACTAGCGGGGGGCGATAGGCAGTTCTTC. This sequence encodes CASSAEPGQSRLAGGDRQFF.